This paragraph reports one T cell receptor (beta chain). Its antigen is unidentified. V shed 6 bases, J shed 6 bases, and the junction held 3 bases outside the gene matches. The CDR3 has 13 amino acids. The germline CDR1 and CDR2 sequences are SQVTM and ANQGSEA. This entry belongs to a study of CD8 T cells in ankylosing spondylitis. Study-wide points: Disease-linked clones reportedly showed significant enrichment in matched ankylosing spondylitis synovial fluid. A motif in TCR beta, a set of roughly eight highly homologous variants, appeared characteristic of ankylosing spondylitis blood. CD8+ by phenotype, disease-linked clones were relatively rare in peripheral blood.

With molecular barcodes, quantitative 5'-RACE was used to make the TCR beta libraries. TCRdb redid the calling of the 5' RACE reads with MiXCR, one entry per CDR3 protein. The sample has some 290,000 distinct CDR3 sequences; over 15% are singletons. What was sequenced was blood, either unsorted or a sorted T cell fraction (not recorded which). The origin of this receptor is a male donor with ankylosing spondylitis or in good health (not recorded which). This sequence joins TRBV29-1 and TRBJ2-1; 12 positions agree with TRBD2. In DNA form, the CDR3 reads TGCAGCGTCGGACTAGCGGGGTTCAATGAGCAGTTCTTC. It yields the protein CSVGLAGFNEQFF.